Listed below are T cell receptor beta chains from one sample, sequenced in a study of T cells after yellow fever vaccination. MiXCR, applied by TCRdb to the 5' RACE reads, yields one record per CDR3 protein. The sample lists 450,000 to 550,000 distinct CDR3 sequences, about a fifth occurring once. The sample here was PBMCs, taken approximately 22 days after the first yellow fever vaccination. The receptors come from a man aged 18 to 30 who received the YFV17D yellow fever vaccine. Each CDR3 is given with its conserved first and last residue. D genes are given only for firm matches. Clone size is not always given. Where it is, it says once, few, many or a class for expanded clones.

TRBJ1-1,TRBV21-1,-,few,CASILTGENTEAFF,TGTGCCAGCATCCTGACAGGGGAGAACACTGAAGCTTTCTTT
TRBJ1-2,TRBV6-2/TRBV6-3,-,-,CASTRQSRHGYTF,TGTGCCAGCACCAGACAGTCAAGGCATGGCTACACCTTC
TRBJ2-3,TRBV2,-,-,CASSDWDLWITDTQYF,TGTGCCAGCAGTGACTGGGACTTGTGGATCACAGATACGCAGTATTTT
TRBJ2-2,TRBV24-1,-,-,CATSDSTDGAGELFF,TGTGCCACCAGTGATTCGACCGACGGGGCCGGGGAGCTGTTTTTT
TRBJ2-6,TRBV29-1,-,few,CSVDFSGANVLTF,TGCAGCGTTGATTTCTCTGGGGCCAACGTCCTGACTTTC
TRBJ2-2,TRBV28,TRBD2,few,CASSLFHRTSVITNTGELFF,TGTGCCAGCAGTTTATTCCACCGGACTAGCGTAATCACGAACACCGGGGAGCTGTTTTTT
TRBJ2-5,TRBV12-3/TRBV12-4,-,-,CASSPGPPSGTQYF,TGTGCCAGCAGTCCCGGACCCCCCTCGGGGACCCAGTACTTC
TRBJ2-7,TRBV30,TRBD1,-,CAWSDGWGTGGYEQYF,TGTGCCTGGAGTGACGGGTGGGGGACAGGGGGCTACGAGCAGTACTTC
TRBJ1-2,TRBV3-1,TRBD1,-,CASSPLRTGGGYGYTF,TGTGCCAGCAGCCCGTTACGGACAGGGGGCGGCTATGGCTACACCTTC
TRBJ2-3,TRBV10-2,TRBD1,-,CASSGPGGRDTQYF,TGCGCCAGCAGTGGGCCAGGGGGTAGGGATACGCAGTATTTT
TRBJ1-5,TRBV6-1,-,-,CASSTTSTQPQHF,TGTGCCAGCAGCACGACCTCCACCCAGCCCCAGCATTTT